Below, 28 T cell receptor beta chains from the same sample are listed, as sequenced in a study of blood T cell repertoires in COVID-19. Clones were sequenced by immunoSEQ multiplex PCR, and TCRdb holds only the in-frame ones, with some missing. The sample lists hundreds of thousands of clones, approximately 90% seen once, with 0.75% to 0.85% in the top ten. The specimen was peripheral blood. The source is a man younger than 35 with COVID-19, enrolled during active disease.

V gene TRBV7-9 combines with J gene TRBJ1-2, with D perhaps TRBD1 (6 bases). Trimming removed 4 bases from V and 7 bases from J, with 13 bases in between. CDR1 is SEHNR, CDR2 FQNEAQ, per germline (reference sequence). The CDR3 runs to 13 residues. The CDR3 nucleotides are TGTGCCAGCAGCTCAACAGGGCCTGCTGGCTACACCTTC. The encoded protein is CASSSTGPAGYTF.

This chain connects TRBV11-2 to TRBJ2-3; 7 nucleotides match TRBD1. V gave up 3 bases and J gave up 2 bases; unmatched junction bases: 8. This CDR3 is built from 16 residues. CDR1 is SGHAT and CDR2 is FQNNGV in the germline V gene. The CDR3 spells CASSFPPGQTTDTQYF. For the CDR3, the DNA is TGTGCCAGCAGCTTTCCGCCGGGACAGACCACAGATACGCAGTATTTT.

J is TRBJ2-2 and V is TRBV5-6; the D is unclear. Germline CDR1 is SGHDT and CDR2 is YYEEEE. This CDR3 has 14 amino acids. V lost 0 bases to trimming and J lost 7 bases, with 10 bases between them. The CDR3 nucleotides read TGTGCCAGCAGCTTGGAAGAAGCGAACGGGGAGCTGTTTTTT. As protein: CASSLEEANGELFF.

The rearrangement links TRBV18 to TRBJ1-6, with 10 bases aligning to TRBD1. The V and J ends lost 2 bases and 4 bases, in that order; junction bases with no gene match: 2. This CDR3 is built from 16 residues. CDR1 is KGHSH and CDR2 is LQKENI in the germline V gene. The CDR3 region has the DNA TGTGCCAGCTCACCAGGACAGGGGGGGTATAATTCACCCCTCCACTTT. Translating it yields CASSPGQGGYNSPLHF.

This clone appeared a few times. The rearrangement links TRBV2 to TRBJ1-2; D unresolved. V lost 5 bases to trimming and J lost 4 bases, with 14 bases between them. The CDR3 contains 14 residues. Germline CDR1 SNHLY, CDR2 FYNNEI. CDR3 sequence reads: CASSPPRDGYGYTF. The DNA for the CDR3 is TGTGCCAGCAGTCCCCCGAGGGATGGCTATGGCTACACCTTC.

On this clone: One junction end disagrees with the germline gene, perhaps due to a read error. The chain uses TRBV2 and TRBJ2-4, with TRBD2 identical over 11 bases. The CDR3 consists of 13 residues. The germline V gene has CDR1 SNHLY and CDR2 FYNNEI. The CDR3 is CASGGTSGPRWDF. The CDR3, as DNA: TGTGCCAGCGGCGGGACTAGCGGACCCAGGTGGGACTTC.

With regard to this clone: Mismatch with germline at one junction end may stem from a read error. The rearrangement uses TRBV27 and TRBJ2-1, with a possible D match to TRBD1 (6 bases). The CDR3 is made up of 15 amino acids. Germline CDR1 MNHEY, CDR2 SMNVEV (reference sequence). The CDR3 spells CASRLLGQFYNEQFF. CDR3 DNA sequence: TGTGCCAGCCGTTTACTTGGACAGTTCTACAATGAGCAGTTCTTC.

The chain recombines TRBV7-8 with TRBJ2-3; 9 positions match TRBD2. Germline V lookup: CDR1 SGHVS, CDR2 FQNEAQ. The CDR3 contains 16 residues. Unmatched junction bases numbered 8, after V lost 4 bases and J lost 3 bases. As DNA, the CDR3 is TGTGCCAGCAGCTCTCCTAGCGGGACCAGAACAGATACGCAGTATTTT. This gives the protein CASSSPSGTRTDTQYF.

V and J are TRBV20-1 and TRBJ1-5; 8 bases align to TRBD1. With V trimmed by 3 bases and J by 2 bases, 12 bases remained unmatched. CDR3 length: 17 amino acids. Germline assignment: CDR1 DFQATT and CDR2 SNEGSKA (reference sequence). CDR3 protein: CSASWAGGGRGNQPQHF. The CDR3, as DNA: TGCAGTGCTAGTTGGGCAGGGGGCGGGAGAGGCAATCAGCCCCAGCATTTT.

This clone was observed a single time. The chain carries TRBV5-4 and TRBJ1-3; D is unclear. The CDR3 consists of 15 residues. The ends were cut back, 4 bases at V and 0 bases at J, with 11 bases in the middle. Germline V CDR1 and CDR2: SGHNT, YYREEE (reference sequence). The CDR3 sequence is CASSSQVSSGNTIYF. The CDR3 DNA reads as TGTGCCAGCAGCAGCCAGGTTAGCTCTGGAAACACCATATATTTT.

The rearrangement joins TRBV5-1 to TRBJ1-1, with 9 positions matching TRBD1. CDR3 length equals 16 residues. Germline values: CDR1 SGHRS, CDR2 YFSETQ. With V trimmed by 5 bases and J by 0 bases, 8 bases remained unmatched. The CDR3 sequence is CASRPDRGNMNTEAFF. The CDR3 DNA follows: TGCGCCAGCAGGCCCGACAGGGGGAATATGAACACTGAAGCTTTCTTT.

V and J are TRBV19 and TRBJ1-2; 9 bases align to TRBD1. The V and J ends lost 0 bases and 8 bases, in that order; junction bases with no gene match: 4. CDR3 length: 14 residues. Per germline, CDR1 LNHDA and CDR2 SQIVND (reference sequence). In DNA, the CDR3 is TGTGCCAGTAGTATAGAGGGACAGGGTAGCGGCTACACCTTC. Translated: CASSIEGQGSGYTF.

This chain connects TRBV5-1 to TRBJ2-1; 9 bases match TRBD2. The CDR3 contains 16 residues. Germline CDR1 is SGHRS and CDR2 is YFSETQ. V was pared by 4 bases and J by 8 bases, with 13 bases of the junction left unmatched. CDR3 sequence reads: CASSDRGGALEDEQFF. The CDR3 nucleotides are TGCGCCAGCAGCGACCGCGGGGGGGCCTTGGAAGATGAGCAGTTCTTC.

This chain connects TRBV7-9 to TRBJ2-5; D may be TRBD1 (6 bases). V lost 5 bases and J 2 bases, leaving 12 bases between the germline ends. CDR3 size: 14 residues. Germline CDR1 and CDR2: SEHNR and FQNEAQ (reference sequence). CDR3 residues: CASSQQGRQETQYF. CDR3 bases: TGTGCCAGCAGCCAACAGGGCCGACAAGAGACCCAGTACTTC.

The CDR3 spells CASSLGLDTQYF. CDR3 bases: TGTGCCAGCAGCTTGGGACTAGATACGCAGTATTTT. The rearrangement uses TRBV5-4 and TRBJ2-3; D is unclear. The V end was cut by 0 bases, the J end by 5 bases, with 4 bases between. The CDR3 runs 12 residues. From germline, CDR1 is SGHNT and CDR2 YYREEE (reference sequence).

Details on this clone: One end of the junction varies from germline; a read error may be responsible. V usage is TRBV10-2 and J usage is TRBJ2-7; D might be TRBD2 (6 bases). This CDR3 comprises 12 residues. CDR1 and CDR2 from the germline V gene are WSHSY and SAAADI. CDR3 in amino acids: CASSNGGASMNF. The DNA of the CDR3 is TGCGCCAGCAGTAATGGAGGGGCTAGTATGAACTTC.

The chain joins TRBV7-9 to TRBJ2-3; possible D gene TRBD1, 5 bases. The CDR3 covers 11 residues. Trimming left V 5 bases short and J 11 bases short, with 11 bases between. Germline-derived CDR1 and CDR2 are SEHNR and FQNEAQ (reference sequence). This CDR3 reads CASSGSTEQYF. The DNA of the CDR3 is TGTGCCAGCAGCGGTTCGACAGAGCAGTATTTT. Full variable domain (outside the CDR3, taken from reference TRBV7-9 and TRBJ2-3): DTGVSQNPRHKITKRGQNVTFRCDPISEHNRLYWYRQTLGQGPEFLTYFQNEAQLEKSRLLSDRFSAERPKGSFSTLEIQRTEQGDSAMYLCASSGSTEQYFGPGTRLTVL.

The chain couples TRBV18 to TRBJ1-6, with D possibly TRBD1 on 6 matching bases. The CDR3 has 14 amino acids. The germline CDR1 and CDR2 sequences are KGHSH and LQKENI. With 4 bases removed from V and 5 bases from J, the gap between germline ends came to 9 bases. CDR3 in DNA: TGTGCCAGCTCACAGCAGGGGAATAATTCACCCCTCCACTTT. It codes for CASSQQGNNSPLHF. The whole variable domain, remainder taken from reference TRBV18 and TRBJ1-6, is NAGVMQNPRHLVRRRGQEARLRCSPMKGHSHVYWYRQLPEEGLKFMVYLQKENIIDESGMPKERFSAEFPKEGPSILRIQQVVRGDSAAYFCASSQQGNNSPLHFGNGTRLTVT.

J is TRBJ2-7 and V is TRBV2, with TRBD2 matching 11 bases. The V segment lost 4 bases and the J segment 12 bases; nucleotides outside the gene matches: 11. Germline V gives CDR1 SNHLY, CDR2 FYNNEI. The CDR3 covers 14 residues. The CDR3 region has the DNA TGTGCCAGCAGTGTCCGGACTAGCGGGTCGAAGCCGTACTTC. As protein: CASSVRTSGSKPYF.

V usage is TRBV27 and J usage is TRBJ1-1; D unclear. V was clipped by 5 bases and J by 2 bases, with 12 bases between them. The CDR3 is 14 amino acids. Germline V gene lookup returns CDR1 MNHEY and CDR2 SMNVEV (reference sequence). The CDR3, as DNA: TGTGCCAGCAGTACCCAAAGCGGCAACACTGAAGCTTTCTTT. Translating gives CASSTQSGNTEAFF.

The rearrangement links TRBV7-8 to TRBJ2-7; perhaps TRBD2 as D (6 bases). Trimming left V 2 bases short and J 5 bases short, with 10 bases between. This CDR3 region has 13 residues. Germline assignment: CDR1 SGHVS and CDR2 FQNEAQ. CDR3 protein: CASSLKLAHEQYF. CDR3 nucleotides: TGTGCCAGCAGCTTAAAACTAGCCCACGAGCAGTACTTC.

CDR3: CASSPGTANTGELFF. The CDR3 DNA reads as TGCGCCAGCAGCCCGGGGACAGCGAACACCGGGGAGCTGTTTTTT. The V gene is TRBV5-1, the J gene TRBJ2-2, with 7 bases that match TRBD1. This CDR3 contains 15 residues. V shed 4 bases and J 0 bases; nucleotides not matched to a gene: 3. CDR1 is SGHRS, CDR2 YFSETQ, per germline.

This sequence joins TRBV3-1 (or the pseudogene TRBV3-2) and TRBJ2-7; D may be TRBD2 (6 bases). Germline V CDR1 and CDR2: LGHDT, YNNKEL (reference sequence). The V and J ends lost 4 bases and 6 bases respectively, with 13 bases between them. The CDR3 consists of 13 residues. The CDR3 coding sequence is TGTGCCAGCAGCCGGGGACTCCTAGGCGAGCAGTACTTC. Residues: CASSRGLLGEQYF.

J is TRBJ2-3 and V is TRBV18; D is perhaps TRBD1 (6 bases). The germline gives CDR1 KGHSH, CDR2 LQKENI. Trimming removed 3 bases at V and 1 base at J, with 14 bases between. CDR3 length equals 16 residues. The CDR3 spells CASSPMGARGTDTQYF. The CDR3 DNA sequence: TGTGCCAGCTCACCTATGGGGGCGCGGGGCACAGATACGCAGTATTTT.

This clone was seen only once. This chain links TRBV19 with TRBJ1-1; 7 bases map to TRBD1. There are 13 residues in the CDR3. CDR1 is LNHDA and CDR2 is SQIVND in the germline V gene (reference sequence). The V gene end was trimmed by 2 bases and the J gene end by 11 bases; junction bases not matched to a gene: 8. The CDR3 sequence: CASSINQGGYAFF. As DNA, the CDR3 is TGTGCCAGTAGTATAAATCAGGGGGGATATGCTTTCTTT.

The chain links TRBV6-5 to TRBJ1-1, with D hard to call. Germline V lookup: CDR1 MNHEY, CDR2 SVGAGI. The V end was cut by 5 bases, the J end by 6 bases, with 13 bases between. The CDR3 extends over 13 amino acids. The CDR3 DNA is TGTGCCAGCAGTCCCCGTGGCGGCGCTGAAGCTTTCTTT. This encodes CASSPRGGAEAFF.

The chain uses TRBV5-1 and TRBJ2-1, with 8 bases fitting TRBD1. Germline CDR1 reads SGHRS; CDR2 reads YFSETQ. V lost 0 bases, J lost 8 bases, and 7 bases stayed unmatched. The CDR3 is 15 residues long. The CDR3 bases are TGCGCCAGCAGCTTGGAAGGACAGGGTATCCATGAGCAGTTCTTC. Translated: CASSLEGQGIHEQFF.

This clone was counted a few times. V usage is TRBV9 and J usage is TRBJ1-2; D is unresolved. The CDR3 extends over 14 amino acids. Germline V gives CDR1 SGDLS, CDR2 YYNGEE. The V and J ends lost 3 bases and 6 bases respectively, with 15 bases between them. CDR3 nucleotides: TGTGCCAGCAGCGGTCCCATAACCTACCATGGCTACACCTTC. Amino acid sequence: CASSGPITYHGYTF.